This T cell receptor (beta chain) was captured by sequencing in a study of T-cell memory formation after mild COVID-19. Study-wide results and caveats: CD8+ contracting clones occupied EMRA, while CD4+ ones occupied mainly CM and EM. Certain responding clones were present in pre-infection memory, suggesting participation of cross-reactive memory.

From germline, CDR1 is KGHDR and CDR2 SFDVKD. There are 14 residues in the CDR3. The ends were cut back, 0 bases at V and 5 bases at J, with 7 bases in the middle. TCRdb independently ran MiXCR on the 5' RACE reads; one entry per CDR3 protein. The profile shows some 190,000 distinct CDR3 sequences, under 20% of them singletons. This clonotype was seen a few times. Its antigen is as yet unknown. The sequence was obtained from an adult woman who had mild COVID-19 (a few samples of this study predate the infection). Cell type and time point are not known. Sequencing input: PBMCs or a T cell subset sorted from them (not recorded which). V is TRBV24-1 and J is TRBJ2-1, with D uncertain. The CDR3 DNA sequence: TGTGCCACCAGTGATTTGTACAGAAACAATGAGCAGTTCTTC. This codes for CATSDLYRNNEQFF.